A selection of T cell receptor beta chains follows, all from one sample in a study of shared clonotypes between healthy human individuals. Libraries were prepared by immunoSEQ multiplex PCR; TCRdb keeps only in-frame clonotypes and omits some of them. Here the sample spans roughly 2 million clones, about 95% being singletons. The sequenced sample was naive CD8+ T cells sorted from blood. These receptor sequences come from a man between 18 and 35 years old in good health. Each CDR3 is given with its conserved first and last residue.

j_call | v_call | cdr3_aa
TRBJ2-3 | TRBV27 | CASGPGTSRATDTQYF
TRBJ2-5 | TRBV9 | CASSVDGSQETQYF
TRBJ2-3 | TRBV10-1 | CASSESAWREKPDTQYF
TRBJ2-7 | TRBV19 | CASAAGDNSYEQYF
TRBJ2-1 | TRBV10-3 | CAIRDDSYNEQFF
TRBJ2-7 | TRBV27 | CASSSGLAGPYEQYF
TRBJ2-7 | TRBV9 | CASSVGVAAYEQYF
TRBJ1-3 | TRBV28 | CASTGPYSGNTIYF
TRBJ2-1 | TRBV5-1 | CASRLQWEQFF
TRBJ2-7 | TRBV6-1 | CASRSTSYEQYF
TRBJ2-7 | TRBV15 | CATSRGGESSYEQYF
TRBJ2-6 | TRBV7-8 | CASSLHGWANSGANVLTF
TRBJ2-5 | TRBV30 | CACSTGHGETQYF
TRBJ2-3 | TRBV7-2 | CASSPYNLPNTDTQYF
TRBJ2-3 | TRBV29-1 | CSVEAPAGARTQYF
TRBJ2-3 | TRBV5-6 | CASSLAARGIVTDTQYF
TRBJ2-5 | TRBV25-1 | CASSASGVETQYF
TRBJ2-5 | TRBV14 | CASSQTQGPRETQYF
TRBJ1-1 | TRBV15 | CATSTGGMNTEAFF